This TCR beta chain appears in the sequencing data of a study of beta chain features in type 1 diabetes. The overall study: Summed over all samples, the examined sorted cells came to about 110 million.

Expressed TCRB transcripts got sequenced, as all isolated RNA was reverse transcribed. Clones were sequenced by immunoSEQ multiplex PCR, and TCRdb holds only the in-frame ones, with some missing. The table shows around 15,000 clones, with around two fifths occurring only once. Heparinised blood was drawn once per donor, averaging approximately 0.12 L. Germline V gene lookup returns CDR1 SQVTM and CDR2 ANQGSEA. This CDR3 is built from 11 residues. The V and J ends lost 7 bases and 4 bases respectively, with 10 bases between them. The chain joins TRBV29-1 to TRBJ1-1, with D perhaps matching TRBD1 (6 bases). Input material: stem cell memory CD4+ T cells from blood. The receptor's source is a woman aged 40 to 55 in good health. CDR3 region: CSARGSTEAFF. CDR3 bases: TGCAGCGCCAGGGGAAGCACTGAAGCTTTCTTT.